The rows below give T cell receptor beta chains drawn from one sample of a study of neoadjuvant anti-PD-1 for oral cavity cancer. Profiled with immunoSEQ multiplex PCR; TCRdb holds only in-frame clones, not every one. The sample records tens of thousands of clones, roughly 81% being singletons. Sequenced material: PBMCs, taken after nivolumab (anti-PD-1) treatment. The receptors here all came from a person aged 40 to 85 with oral cavity squamous cell carcinoma. The CDR3 runs from the conserved cysteine through the conserved F or W. A D gene is named only where the DNA matches it firmly. Expanded clones are given a class, and other clones once, few, many or no size at all.

TRBJ1-1	-	14	TRBV27	few	CASSPQTGYTEAFF	TGTGCCAGCAGTCCGCAAACAGGGTACACTGAAGCTTTCTTT
TRBJ2-7	-	14	TRBV7-6	-	CASSSEPGRPEQYF	TGTGCCAGCAGCTCAGAACCGGGACGGCCCGAGCAGTACTTC
TRBJ1-1	-	13	TRBV7-9	-	CASDDLGGTEAFF	TGTGCCAGCGATGATTTAGGGGGCACTGAAGCTTTCTTT
TRBJ2-5	TRBD2	13	TRBV30	-	CAWTRLAGETQYF	TGTGCCTGGACCCGACTAGCGGGGGAGACCCAGTACTTC
TRBJ2-3	-	16	TRBV28	once	CASSLPRGVHTDTQYF	TGTGCCAGCAGTTTACCCAGGGGGGTACATACAGATACGCAGTATTTT
TRBJ1-2	-	13	TRBV13	-	CASSSDSNYGYTF	TGTGCCAGCAGCTCGGACAGTAACTATGGCTACACCTTC
TRBJ2-1	-	12	TRBV11-1	-	CASSLWESEQFF	TGTGCCAGCAGCTTGTGGGAGAGTGAGCAGTTCTTC
TRBJ2-5	-	13	TRBV5-1	-	CASSPGLGETQYF	TGCGCCAGCAGCCCAGGGTTGGGGGAGACCCAGTACTTC
TRBJ2-1	-	10	TRBV6-6	-	CASMYNEQFF	TGTGCCAGCATGTACAATGAGCAGTTCTTC
TRBJ2-7	-	14	TRBV28	-	CASSNPLGVHEQYF	TGTGCCAGCAGTAACCCCTTAGGGGTACACGAGCAGTACTTC
TRBJ2-6	-	16	TRBV6-5	-	CASSYVREDGANVLTF	TGTGCCAGCAGTTACGTGAGGGAGGATGGGGCCAACGTCCTGACTTTC
TRBJ2-2	-	14	TRBV5-5	-	CASSQAGESGELFF	TGTGCCAGCAGCCAGGCAGGGGAATCCGGGGAGCTGTTTTTT
TRBJ2-2	-	13	TRBV19	-	CASSPFWGGELFF	TGTGCCAGTAGCCCCTTCTGGGGCGGGGAGCTGTTTTTT
TRBJ1-2	-	14	TRBV6-5	few	CASSPGTPGRGYTF	TGTGCCAGCAGTCCCGGGACTCCCGGACGGGGCTACACCTTC
TRBJ1-1	-	14	TRBV7-9	-	CASSSQAGAPEAFF	TGTGCCAGCAGCTCTCAGGCGGGGGCCCCCGAAGCTTTCTTT
TRBJ1-5	-	15	TRBV6-5	-	CASSYGQGSGQPQHF	TGTGCCAGCAGTTACGGGCAGGGGTCAGGGCAGCCCCAGCATTTT
TRBJ1-1	-	13	TRBV6-1	-	CASSEEYWEKAFF	TGTGCCAGCAGTGAAGAATACTGGGAAAAAGCTTTCTTT
TRBJ2-5	-	12	TRBV29-1	few	CSVGQFQETQYF	TGCAGCGTTGGACAGTTCCAAGAGACCCAGTACTTC
TRBJ2-5	TRBD2	15	TRBV5-1	few	CASSPGGGQEETQYF	TGCGCCAGCAGCCCGGGGGGTGGGCAGGAAGAGACCCAGTACTTC
TRBJ1-1	TRBD1	15	TRBV5-4	-	CASSSGGQANTEAFF	TGTGCCAGCAGCTCGGGGGGACAGGCGAACACTGAAGCTTTCTTT
TRBJ2-7	-	14	TRBV18	-	CASSPGRPSYEQYF	TGTGCCAGCTCACCAGGGCGTCCCTCCTACGAGCAGTACTTC
TRBJ2-1	TRBD2	14	TRBV7-2	once	CAPGTSGNLNEQFF	TGTGCCCCTGGGACTAGCGGAAATCTCAATGAGCAGTTCTTC
TRBJ2-7	TRBD2	12	TRBV27	-	CATLAGTGEQYF	TGTGCCACCTTAGCGGGAACGGGTGAGCAGTACTTC
TRBJ2-1	TRBD2	18	TRBV5-1	-	CASSLSLAGVVSYNEQFF	TGCGCCAGCAGCTTGAGCCTAGCGGGAGTCGTGTCCTACAATGAGCAGTTCTTC
TRBJ2-7	TRBD1	15	TRBV10-1	-	CASSDSDRDVYEQYF	TGCGCCAGCAGTGATTCGGACAGGGATGTATACGAGCAGTACTTC
TRBJ2-7	-	15	TRBV5-1	few	CASSFSAEGASEQYF	TGCGCCAGCAGCTTCTCTGCGGAGGGGGCGTCCGAGCAGTACTTC
TRBJ2-7	-	18	TRBV7-8	-	CASSLESGGSGTSYEQYF	TGTGCCAGCAGCTTAGAGAGTGGTGGGTCCGGGACTTCCTACGAGCAGTACTTC
TRBJ2-2	-	17	TRBV11-2	once	CASSLILGTTNTGELFF	TGTGCCAGCAGCTTAATCTTAGGGACAACCAACACCGGGGAGCTGTTTTTT
TRBJ2-7	-	16	TRBV29-1	once	CSVEDLGGGGTYEQYF	TGCAGCGTTGAAGATCTAGGGGGAGGGGGCACCTACGAGCAGTACTTC
TRBJ1-1	-	13	TRBV11-1	-	CASSLTPNTEAFF	TGTGCCAGCAGCTTAACGCCGAACACTGAAGCTTTCTTT
TRBJ2-7	TRBD2	18	TRBV5-6	-	CASSLSPPGTSVAYEQYF	TGTGCCAGCAGCTTGTCCCCGCCCGGGACTAGCGTCGCCTACGAGCAGTACTTC
TRBJ1-3	-	18	TRBV4-1	-	CASSQAREAGNSGNTIYF	TGCGCCAGCAGCCAAGCCAGGGAGGCAGGGAACTCTGGAAACACCATATATTTT
TRBJ1-5	TRBD1	15	TRBV19	once	CATREGAYSNQPQHF	TGTGCCACGCGGGAGGGGGCTTATAGCAATCAGCCCCAGCATTTT